A single TCR beta chain is shown here with its context. The antigen remains unidentified. A junction boundary mismatches the germline segment, possibly from a read error. This record comes from a study of esophageal squamous cell carcinoma under preoperative chemotherapy. Study-level results: Peripheral T cells showed a significant TCR diversity increase after chemotherapy, unlike tumor-infiltrating lymphocytes. After paclitaxel-nedaplatin, abundant clones were more likely to contract than amplify.

Indicated time point: before preoperative PTX-NDP chemotherapy. Paclitaxel-nedaplatin chemotherapy was given to patients ahead of their surgery. Germline V gives CDR1 MNHEY, CDR2 SVGAGI. The CDR3 runs 15 residues. TCRdb re-analysed the PCR reads in MiXCR, keeping a single row per CDR3 protein. The sample consists of 5,000 to 7,500 distinct CDR3 sequences, approximately 32% of them appearing once. Collection of the sample occurred from a patient given preoperative chemotherapy. The sequence derives from a human donor with esophageal squamous cell carcinoma. The donor label of this sample is uncertain. The chain combines TRBV6-5 with TRBJ2-1; 11 nucleotides line up with TRBD2. In nucleotides, the CDR3 is TGTGCCAGCGGTTCAATAGCGGGAGGGGGCAATGGGCAGTTCTTC. Protein sequence: CASGSIAGGGNGQFF.